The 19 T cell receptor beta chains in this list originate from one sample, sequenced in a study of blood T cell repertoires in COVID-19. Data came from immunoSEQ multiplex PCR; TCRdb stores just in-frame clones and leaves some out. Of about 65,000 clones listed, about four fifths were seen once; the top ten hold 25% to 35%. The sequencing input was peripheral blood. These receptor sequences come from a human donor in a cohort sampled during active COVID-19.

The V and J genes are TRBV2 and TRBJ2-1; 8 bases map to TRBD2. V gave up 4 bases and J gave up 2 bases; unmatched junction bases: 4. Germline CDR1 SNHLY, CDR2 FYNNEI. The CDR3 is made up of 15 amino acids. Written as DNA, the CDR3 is TGTGCCAGCAGTGTAGGGACTAGGCCCTACAATGAGCAGTTCTTC. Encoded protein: CASSVGTRPYNEQFF.

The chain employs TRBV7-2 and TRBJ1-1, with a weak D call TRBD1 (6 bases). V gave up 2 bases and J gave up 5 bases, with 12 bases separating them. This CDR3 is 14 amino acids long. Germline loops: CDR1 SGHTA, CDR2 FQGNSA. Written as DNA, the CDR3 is TGTGCCAGCAGCTTACAGGGGTCGGGGACTGAAGCTTTCTTT. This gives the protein CASSLQGSGTEAFF.

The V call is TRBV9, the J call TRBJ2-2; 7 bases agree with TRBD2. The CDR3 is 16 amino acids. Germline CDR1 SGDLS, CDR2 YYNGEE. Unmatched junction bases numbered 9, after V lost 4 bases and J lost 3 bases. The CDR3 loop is CASSPRPGRDTGELFF. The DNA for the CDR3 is TGTGCCAGCAGCCCACGCCCGGGGAGGGACACCGGGGAGCTGTTTTTT.

The CDR3 region has the DNA TGTGCCAGCAGTAAACAGGGCCGGAACTACGAGCAGTACTTC. Translation: CASSKQGRNYEQYF. The chain recombines TRBV6-5 with TRBJ2-7, with D perhaps matching TRBD1 (6 bases). Germline CDR1 is MNHEY and CDR2 is SVGAGI. This CDR3 is built from 14 residues. The V end lost 5 bases, the J end lost 3 bases, and 14 bases lay between the germline ends.

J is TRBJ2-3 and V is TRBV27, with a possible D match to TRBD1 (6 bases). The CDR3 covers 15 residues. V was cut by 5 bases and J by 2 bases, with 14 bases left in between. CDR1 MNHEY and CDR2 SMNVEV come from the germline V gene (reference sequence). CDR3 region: CASSPLGTNTDTQYF. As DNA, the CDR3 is TGTGCCAGCAGTCCTCTCGGGACAAACACAGATACGCAGTATTTT.

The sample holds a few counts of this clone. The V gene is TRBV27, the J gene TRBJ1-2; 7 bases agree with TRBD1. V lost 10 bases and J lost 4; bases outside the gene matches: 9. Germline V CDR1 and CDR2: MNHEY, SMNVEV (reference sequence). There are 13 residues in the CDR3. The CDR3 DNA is TGTGCCACCTCGCGAGACAGGGCCTATGGCTACACCTTC. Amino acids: CATSRDRAYGYTF.

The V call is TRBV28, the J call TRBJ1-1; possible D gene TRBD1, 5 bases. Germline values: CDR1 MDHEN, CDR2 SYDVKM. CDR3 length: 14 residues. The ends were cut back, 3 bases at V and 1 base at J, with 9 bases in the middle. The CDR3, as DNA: TGTGCCAGCAGTTTCAGGGTTTCGAACACTGAAGCTTTCTTT. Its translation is CASSFRVSNTEAFF.

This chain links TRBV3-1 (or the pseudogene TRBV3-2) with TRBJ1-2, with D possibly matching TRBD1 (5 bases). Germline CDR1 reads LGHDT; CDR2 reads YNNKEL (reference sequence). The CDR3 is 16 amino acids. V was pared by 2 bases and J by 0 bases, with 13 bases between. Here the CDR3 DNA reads TGTGCCAGCAGCCAAAAGATGGACACCGCTAACTATGGCTACACCTTC. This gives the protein CASSQKMDTANYGYTF.

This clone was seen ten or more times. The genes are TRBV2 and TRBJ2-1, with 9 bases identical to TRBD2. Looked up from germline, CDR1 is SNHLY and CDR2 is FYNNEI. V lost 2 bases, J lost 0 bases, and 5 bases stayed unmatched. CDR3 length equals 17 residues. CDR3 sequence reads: CASSEWGGRGSYNEQFF. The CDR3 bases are TGTGCCAGCAGTGAATGGGGCGGGAGGGGCTCCTACAATGAGCAGTTCTTC.

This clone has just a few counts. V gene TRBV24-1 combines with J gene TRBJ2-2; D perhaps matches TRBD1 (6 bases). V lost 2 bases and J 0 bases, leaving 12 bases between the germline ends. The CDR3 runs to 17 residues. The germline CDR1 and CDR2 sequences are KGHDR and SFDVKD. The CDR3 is CATSDYPGHSNTGELFF. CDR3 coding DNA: TGTGCCACCAGTGATTACCCGGGACACTCGAACACCGGGGAGCTGTTTTTT.

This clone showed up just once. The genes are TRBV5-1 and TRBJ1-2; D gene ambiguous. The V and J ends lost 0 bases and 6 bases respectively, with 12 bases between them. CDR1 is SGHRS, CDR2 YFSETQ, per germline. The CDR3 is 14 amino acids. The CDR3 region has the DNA TGCGCCAGCAGCTTGGGGAGGGCGTTAGATGGCTACACCTTC. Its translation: CASSLGRALDGYTF.

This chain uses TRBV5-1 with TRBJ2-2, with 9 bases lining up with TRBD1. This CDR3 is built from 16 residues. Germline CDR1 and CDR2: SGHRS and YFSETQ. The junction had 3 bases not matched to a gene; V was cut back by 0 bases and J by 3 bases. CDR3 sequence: CASSLVGQGDTGELFF. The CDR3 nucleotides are TGCGCCAGCAGCTTGGTGGGACAGGGTGACACCGGGGAGCTGTTTTTT. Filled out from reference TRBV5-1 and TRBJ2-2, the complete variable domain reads KAGVTQTPRYLIKTRGQQVTLSCSPISGHRSVSWYQQTPGQGLQFLFEYFSETQRNKGNFPGRFSGRQFSNSRSEMNVSTLELGDSALYLCASSLVGQGDTGELFFGEGSRLTVL.

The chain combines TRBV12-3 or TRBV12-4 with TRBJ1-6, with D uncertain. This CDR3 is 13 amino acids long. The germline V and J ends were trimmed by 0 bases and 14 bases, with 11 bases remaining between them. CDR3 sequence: CASSLAGSDTLHF. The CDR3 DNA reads TGTGCCAGCAGTTTAGCCGGGAGCGACACCCTCCACTTT.

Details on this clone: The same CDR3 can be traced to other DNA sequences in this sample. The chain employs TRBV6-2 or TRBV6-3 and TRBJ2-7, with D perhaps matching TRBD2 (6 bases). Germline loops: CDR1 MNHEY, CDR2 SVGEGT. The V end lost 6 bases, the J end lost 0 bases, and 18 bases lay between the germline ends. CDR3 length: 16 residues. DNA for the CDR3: TGTGCCAGCAGCCTTTCCGGGGGTTATTTCTCCTACGAGCAGTACTTC. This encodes CASSLSGGYFSYEQYF.

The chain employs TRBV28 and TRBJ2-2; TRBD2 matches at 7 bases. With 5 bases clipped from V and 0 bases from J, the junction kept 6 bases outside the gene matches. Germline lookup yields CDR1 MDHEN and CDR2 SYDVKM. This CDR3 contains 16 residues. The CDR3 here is CASSIMGLTNTGELFF. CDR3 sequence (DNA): TGTGCCAGCAGTATAATGGGACTAACGAACACCGGGGAGCTGTTTTTT.

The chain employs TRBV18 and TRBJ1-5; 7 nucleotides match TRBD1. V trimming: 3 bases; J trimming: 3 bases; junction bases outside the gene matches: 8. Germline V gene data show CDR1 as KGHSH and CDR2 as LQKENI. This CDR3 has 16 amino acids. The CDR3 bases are TGTGCCAGCTCACCTCAGACAGGGTATAACAATCAGCCCCAGCATTTT. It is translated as CASSPQTGYNNQPQHF.

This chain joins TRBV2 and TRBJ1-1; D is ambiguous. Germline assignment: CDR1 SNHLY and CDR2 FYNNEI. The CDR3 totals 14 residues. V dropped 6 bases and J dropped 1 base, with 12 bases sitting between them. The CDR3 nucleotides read TGTGCCAGCAGGATTGATCGAGGGAACACTGAAGCTTTCTTT. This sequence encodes CASRIDRGNTEAFF.

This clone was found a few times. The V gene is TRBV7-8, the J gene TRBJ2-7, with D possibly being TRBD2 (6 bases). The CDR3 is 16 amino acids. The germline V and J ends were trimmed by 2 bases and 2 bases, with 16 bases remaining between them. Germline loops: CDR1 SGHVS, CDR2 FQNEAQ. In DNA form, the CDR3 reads TGTGCCAGCAGCTTATCTCTAGGGACTTTTACCTACGAGCAGTACTTC. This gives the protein CASSLSLGTFTYEQYF.

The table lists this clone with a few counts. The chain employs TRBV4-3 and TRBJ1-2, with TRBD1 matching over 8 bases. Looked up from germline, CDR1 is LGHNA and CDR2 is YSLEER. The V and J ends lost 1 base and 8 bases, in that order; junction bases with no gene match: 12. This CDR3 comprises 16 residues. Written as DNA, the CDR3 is TGCGCCAGCAGCCAAGGCCGGACAGGGTTGGATCGAGGCTACACCTTC. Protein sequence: CASSQGRTGLDRGYTF.